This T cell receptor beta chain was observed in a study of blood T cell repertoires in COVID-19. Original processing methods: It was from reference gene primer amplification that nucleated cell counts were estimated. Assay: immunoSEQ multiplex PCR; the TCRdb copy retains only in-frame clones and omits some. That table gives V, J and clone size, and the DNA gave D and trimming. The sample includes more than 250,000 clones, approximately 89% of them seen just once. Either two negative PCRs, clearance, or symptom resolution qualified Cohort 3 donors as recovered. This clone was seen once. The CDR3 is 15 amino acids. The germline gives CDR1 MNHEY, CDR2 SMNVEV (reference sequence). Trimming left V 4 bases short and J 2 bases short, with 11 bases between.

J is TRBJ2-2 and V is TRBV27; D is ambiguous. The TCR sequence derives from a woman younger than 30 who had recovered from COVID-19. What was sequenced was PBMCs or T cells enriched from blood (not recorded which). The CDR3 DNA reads TGTGCCAGCAGTTCCTTCGGGTCAAACACCGGGGAGCTGTTTTTT. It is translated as CASSSFGSNTGELFF.